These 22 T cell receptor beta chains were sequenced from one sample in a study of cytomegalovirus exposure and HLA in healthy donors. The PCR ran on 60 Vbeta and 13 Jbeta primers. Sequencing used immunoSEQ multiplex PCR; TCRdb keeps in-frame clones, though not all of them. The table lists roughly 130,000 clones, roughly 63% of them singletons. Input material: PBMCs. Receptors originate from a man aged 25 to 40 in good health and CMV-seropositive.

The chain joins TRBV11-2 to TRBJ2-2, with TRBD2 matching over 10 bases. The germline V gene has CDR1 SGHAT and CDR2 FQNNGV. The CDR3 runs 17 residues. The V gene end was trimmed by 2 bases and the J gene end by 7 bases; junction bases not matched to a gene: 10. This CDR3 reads CASSLRGLAGVIGELFF. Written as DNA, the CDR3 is TGTGCCAGCAGCTTACGAGGGCTAGCGGGAGTCATCGGGGAGCTGTTTTTT.

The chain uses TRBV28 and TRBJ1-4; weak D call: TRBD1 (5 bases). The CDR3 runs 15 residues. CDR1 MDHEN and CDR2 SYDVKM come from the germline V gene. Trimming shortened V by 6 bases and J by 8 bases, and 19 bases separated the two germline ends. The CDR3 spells CASSPGGGSEEKLFF. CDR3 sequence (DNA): TGTGCCAGCAGCCCCGGCGGGGGATCGGAGGAAAAACTGTTTTTT.

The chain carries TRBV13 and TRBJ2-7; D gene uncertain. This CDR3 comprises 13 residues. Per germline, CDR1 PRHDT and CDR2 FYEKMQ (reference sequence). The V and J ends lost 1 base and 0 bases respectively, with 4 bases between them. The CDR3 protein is CASSLAVSYEQYF. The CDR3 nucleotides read TGTGCCAGCAGCTTAGCGGTCTCCTACGAGCAGTACTTC.

The CDR3: CASSQPWTSGYYNEQFF. The CDR3, as DNA: TGCGCCAGCAGCCAACCCTGGACTAGCGGGTACTACAATGAGCAGTTCTTC. This chain links TRBV4-1 with TRBJ2-1; 11 nucleotides align to TRBD2. Germline values: CDR1 MGHRA, CDR2 YSYEKL. Unmatched junction bases numbered 6, after V lost 2 bases and J lost 3 bases. This CDR3 comprises 17 residues.

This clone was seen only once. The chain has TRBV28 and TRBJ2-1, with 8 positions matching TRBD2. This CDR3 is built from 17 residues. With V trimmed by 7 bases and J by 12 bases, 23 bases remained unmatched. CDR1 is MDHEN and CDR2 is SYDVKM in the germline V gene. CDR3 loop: CASIPRRDSGARVGQFF. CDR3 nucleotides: TGTGCCAGCATCCCTCGGCGGGATAGCGGGGCCCGGGTGGGGCAGTTCTTC. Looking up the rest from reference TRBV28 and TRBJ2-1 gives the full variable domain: DVKVTQSSRYLVKRTGEKVFLECVQDMDHENMFWYRQDPGLGLRLIYFSYDVKMKEKGDIPEGYSVSREKKERFSLILESASTNQTSMYLCASIPRRDSGARVGQFFGPGTRLTVL.

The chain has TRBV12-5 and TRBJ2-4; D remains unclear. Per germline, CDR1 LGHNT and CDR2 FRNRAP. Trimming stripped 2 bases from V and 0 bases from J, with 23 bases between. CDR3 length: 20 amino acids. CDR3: CASGLPLVITDILAKNIQYF. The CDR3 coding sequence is TGTGCTAGTGGTTTGCCCCTTGTGATCACCGACATACTAGCCAAAAACATTCAGTACTTC. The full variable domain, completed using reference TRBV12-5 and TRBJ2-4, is DARVTQTPRHKVTEMGQEVTMRCQPILGHNTVFWYRQTMMQGLELLAYFRNRAPLDDSGMPKDRFSAEMPDATLATLKIQPSEPRDSAVYFCASGLPLVITDILAKNIQYFGAGTRLSVL.

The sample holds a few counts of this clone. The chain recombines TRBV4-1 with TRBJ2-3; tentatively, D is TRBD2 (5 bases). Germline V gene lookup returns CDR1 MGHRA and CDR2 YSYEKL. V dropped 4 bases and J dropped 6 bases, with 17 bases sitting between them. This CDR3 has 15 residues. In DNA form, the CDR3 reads TGCGCCAGCAGCCCCCGGATCAGGTCGGGGGATACGCAGTATTTT. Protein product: CASSPRIRSGDTQYF.

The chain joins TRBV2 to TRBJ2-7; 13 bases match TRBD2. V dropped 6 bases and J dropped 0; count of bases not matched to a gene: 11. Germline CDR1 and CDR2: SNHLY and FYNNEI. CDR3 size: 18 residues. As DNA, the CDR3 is TGTGCCAGCAGACCGGGACTAGCGGGAAGTTACGGCTCCTACGAGCAGTACTTC. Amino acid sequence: CASRPGLAGSYGSYEQYF.

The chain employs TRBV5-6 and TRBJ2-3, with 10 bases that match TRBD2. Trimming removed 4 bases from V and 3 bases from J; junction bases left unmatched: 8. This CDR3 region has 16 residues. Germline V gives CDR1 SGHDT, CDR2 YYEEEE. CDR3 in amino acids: CASSLSYSGRTDTQYF. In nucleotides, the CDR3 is TGTGCCAGCAGCCTCTCCTATAGCGGGAGGACAGATACGCAGTATTTT.

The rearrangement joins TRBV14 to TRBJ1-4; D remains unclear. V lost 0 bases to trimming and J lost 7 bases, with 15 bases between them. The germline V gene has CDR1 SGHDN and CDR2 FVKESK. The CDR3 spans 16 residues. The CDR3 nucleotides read TGTGCCAGCAGCCAAGATCGCGGGATGTGGGGTGAAAAACTGTTTTTT. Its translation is CASSQDRGMWGEKLFF.

In nucleotides, the CDR3 is TGTGCCAGCAGCATAACGGGAGGCTCGAGTGGCTACACCTTC. It specifies CASSITGGSSGYTF. The V and J genes are TRBV9 and TRBJ1-2; no firm D call. The CDR3 is 14 amino acids. V was trimmed by 4 bases and J by 7 bases, leaving 17 bases between them. Per germline, CDR1 SGDLS and CDR2 YYNGEE.

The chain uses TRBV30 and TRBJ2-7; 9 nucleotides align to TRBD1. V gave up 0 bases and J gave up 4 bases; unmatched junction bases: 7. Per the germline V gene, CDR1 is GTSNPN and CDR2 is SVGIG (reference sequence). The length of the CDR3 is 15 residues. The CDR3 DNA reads TGTGCCTGGAGTGTACCGCGGACAGGGGATTACGAGCAGTACTTC. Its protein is CAWSVPRTGDYEQYF.

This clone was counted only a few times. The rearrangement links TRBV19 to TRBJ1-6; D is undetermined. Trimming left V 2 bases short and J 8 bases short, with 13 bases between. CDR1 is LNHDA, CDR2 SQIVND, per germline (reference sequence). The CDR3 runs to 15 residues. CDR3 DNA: TGTGCCAGTAGTATAACGGGTACGGCGGATTCACCCCTCCACTTT. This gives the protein CASSITGTADSPLHF.

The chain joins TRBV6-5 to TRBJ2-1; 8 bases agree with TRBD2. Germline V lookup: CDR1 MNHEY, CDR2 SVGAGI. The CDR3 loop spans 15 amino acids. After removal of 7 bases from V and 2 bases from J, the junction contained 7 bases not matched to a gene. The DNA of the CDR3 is TGTGCCAGCACCCGCCCGGGAGGGACCTACAATGAGCAGTTCTTC. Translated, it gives CASTRPGGTYNEQFF.

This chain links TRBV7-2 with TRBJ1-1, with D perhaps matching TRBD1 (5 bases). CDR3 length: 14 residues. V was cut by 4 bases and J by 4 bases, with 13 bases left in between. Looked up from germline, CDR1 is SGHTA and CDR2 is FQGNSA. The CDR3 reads CASSSLGGFTEAFF. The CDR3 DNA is TGTGCCAGCAGCTCCCTGGGGGGTTTCACTGAAGCTTTCTTT.

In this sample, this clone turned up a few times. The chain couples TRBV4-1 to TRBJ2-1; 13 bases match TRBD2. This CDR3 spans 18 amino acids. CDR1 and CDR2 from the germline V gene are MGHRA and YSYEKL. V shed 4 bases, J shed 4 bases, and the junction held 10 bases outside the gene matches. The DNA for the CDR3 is TGCGCCAGCAGCCTGGCGACTAGCGGGAGGAGCTTGTACAATGAGCAGTTCTTC. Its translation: CASSLATSGRSLYNEQFF.

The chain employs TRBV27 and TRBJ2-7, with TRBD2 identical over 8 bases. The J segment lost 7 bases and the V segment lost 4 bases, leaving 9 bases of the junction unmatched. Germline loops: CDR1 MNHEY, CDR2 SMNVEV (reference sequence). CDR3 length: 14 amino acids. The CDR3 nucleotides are TGTGCCAGCAGTTATGGGACTAGAGTAAGAGAGCAGTACTTC. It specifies CASSYGTRVREQYF.

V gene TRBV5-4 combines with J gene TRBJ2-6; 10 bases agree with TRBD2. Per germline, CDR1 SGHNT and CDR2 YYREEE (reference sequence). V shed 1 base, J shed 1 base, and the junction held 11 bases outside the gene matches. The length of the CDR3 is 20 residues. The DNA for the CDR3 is TGTGCCAGCAGCTTGTTGAGAGCAGGACTAGCGGTTTCTGGGGCCAACGTCCTGACTTTC. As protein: CASSLLRAGLAVSGANVLTF.

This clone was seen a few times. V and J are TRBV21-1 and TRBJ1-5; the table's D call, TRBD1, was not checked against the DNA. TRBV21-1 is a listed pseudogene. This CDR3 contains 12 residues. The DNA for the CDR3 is TGTGGCCCAGCAGGTGGCAATCAGCCCCAGCATTTT. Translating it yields CGPAGGNQPQHF.

Here the CDR3 DNA reads TGCGCCAGCAGCTTGGGGGACACCACCGGGGAGCTGTTTTTT. It specifies CASSLGDTTGELFF. This sequence joins TRBV5-1 and TRBJ2-2; TRBD1 might be the D (6 bases). Looked up from germline, CDR1 is SGHRS and CDR2 is YFSETQ. There are 14 residues in the CDR3. V was clipped by 0 bases and J by 4 bases, with 7 bases between them.

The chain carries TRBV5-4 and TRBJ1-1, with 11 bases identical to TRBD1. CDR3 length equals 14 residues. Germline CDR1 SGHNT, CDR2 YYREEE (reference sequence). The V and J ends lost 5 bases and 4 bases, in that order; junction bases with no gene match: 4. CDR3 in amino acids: CASRTGTGGTEAFF. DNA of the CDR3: TGTGCCAGCAGAACCGGGACAGGGGGCACTGAAGCTTTCTTT.

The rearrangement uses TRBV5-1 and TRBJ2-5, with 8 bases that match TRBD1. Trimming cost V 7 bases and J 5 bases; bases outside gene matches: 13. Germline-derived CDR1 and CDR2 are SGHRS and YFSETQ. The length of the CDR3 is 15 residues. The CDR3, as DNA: TGCGCCAGCCAACAGACAGGGGAGTCAGGGGAGACCCAGTACTTC. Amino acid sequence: CASQQTGESGETQYF.